These T cell receptor beta chains were read from a single sample in a study of cytomegalovirus exposure and HLA in healthy donors. Repertoires were generated with immunoSEQ multiplex PCR, while TCRdb's copy carries only in-frame clones and drops some. The sample consists of about 130,000 clones, around three quarters of them appearing once. The specimen was PBMCs. All receptors derive from a man in his forties in good health and CMV-seronegative. Each CDR3 is given with its conserved first and last residue. D genes are given only for firm matches. Where a row states a size, it is once, few, many or the class of an expanded clone; other rows omit it.

V gene: TRBV6-4; J gene: TRBJ2-2; D gene: TRBD1; clone size: NA; CDR3 protein: CASSAPDRENTGELFF; CDR3 DNA: TGTGCCAGCAGTGCCCCGGACAGGGAGAACACCGGGGAGCTGTTTTTT
V gene: TRBV30; J gene: TRBJ1-2; D gene: NA; clone size: few; CDR3 protein: CAWSPSSGYTF; CDR3 DNA: TGTGCCTGGAGTCCCTCCTCTGGCTACACCTTC
V gene: TRBV27; J gene: TRBJ1-5; D gene: NA; clone size: NA; CDR3 protein: CASNPTGRGNQPQHF; CDR3 DNA: TGTGCCAGCAATCCCACGGGCAGGGGCAATCAGCCCCAGCATTTT
V gene: TRBV5-6; J gene: TRBJ1-2; D gene: TRBD1; clone size: NA; CDR3 protein: CASSFEPRQGHNYGYTF; CDR3 DNA: TGTGCCAGCAGCTTCGAACCGAGACAGGGCCATAACTATGGCTACACCTTC
V gene: TRBV10-3; J gene: TRBJ1-5; D gene: NA; clone size: NA; CDR3 protein: CAISEWLGGSQPQHF; CDR3 DNA: TGTGCCATCAGTGAGTGGCTGGGAGGGAGTCAGCCCCAGCATTTT
V gene: TRBV7-9; J gene: TRBJ1-5; D gene: NA; clone size: NA; CDR3 protein: CASSSTNQPQHF; CDR3 DNA: TGTGCCAGCAGCTCAACAAATCAGCCCCAGCATTTT
V gene: TRBV7-2; J gene: TRBJ1-2; D gene: NA; clone size: few; CDR3 protein: CASSPPLFYGYTF; CDR3 DNA: TGTGCCAGCAGCCCCCCTCTGTTCTATGGCTACACCTTC
V gene: TRBV5-4; J gene: TRBJ2-3; D gene: TRBD1; clone size: NA; CDR3 protein: CASSSPQGTHTDTQYF; CDR3 DNA: TGTGCCAGCAGCTCCCCACAGGGGACACACACAGATACGCAGTATTTT
V gene: TRBV2; J gene: TRBJ2-7; D gene: NA; clone size: NA; CDR3 protein: CASRQVSSYEQYF; CDR3 DNA: TGTGCCAGCCGACAGGTCAGCTCCTACGAGCAGTACTTC
V gene: TRBV27; J gene: TRBJ2-3; D gene: NA; clone size: NA; CDR3 protein: CASRLLLDTQYF; CDR3 DNA: TGTGCCAGCCGACTGCTCCTCGATACGCAGTATTTT
V gene: TRBV7-2; J gene: TRBJ2-5; D gene: TRBD2; clone size: NA; CDR3 protein: CASSSGWTSGGETQYF; CDR3 DNA: TGTGCCAGCAGCTCAGGATGGACTAGCGGAGGGGAGACCCAGTACTTC
V gene: TRBV6-1; J gene: TRBJ2-5; D gene: NA; clone size: NA; CDR3 protein: CASRQAQETQYF; CDR3 DNA: TGTGCCAGCAGACAGGCTCAAGAGACCCAGTACTTC
V gene: TRBV5-1; J gene: TRBJ2-4; D gene: NA; clone size: NA; CDR3 protein: CASSPEGGLAKNIQYF; CDR3 DNA: TGCGCCAGCAGCCCGGAGGGGGGGTTAGCCAAAAACATTCAGTACTTC
V gene: TRBV15; J gene: TRBJ2-1; D gene: NA; clone size: NA; CDR3 protein: CATSRDFSRGFNEQFF; CDR3 DNA: TGTGCCACCAGCAGAGATTTTTCGCGAGGGTTTAATGAGCAGTTCTTC
V gene: TRBV28; J gene: TRBJ2-7; D gene: TRBD1; clone size: NA; CDR3 protein: CASRDGTGGVEQYF; CDR3 DNA: TGTGCCAGCAGGGACGGGACAGGGGGTGTCGAGCAGTACTTC
V gene: TRBV28; J gene: TRBJ2-7; D gene: TRBD2; clone size: NA; CDR3 protein: CATKDDIGTNSYEQYF; CDR3 DNA: TGTGCCACCAAAGATGACATCGGGACTAACTCCTACGAGCAGTACTTC
V gene: TRBV6-6; J gene: TRBJ1-1; D gene: NA; clone size: NA; CDR3 protein: CASSYPQVSGAEAFF; CDR3 DNA: TGTGCCAGCAGTTACCCACAGGTGTCTGGGGCTGAAGCTTTCTTT